These 17 T cell receptor beta chains originate from one sample sequenced in a study of molecular identifiers for immune sequencing clone quantification. TCRdb recomputed calls from the PCR reads with MiXCR, one row per CDR3 protein. The data show approximately 590,000 distinct CDR3 sequences, over 25% seen once. Sequenced: naive CD8+ T cells from blood, with Jurkat cell RNA spiked in. Subset indicated: FACS-sorted CD8+CD4-CCR7+CD45RA+ naive T cells. The receptors stem from a human donor in good health. Some libraries in this study had Jurkat cell RNA spiked in.

About this clonotype itself: This may stem from a read error, because a much larger clone lies one nucleotide away. The chain combines TRBV27 with TRBJ2-5; D unclear. This CDR3 is built from 13 residues. The germline V gene has CDR1 MNHEY and CDR2 SMNVEV (reference sequence). The CDR3 sequence is CASSRTTQEPQYF. CDR3 bases: TGTGCCAGCAGTCGAACCACCCAAGAGCCCCAGTACTTC.

The chain employs TRBV6-5 and TRBJ1-2, with no clear D. The CDR3 extends over 14 amino acids. Per the germline V gene, CDR1 is MNHEY and CDR2 is SVGAGI. V gave up 6 bases and J gave up 2 bases, with 13 bases separating them. This CDR3 is CASSPDQRNYGYTF. The CDR3 DNA follows: TGTGCCAGCAGCCCCGATCAGCGGAACTATGGCTACACCTTC.

As concerns this clonotype: A much larger clone lies a single base off, so this may be a read error. The DNA of the CDR3 is TGTGCCAGCAACCCCGGACTACTGAAAGATACGCAGTATTTT. Translated: CASNPGLLKDTQYF. The chain recombines TRBV7-8 with TRBJ2-3; D perhaps matches TRBD2 (6 bases). The CDR3 is 14 residues long. Germline lookup yields CDR1 SGHVS and CDR2 FQNEAQ. V lost 7 bases to trimming and J lost 5 bases, with 16 bases between them.

At least ten counts were recorded for this clonotype. The chain couples TRBV14 to TRBJ2-7, with 13 bases lining up with TRBD2. The ends lost 4 bases at V and 5 bases at J; junction bases unmatched: 2. Germline V gives CDR1 SGHDN, CDR2 FVKESK. The CDR3 loop spans 14 amino acids. DNA of the CDR3: TGTGCCAGCAGCCGGACTAGCGGGAGCAACGAGCAGTACTTC. Translation gives CASSRTSGSNEQYF.

This clonotype was detected a few times. CDR3 in amino acids: CAISESSGASYEQYF. DNA of the CDR3: TGTGCCATCAGTGAGTCCTCGGGGGCGTCCTACGAGCAGTACTTC. This chain links TRBV10-3 with TRBJ2-7; D could derive from TRBD1 or TRBD2 (6 bases each). Trimming shortened V by 0 bases and J by 1 base, and 10 bases separated the two germline ends. CDR1 is ENHRY, CDR2 SYGVKD, per germline. The CDR3 spans 15 residues.

V gene TRBV6-5 combines with J gene TRBJ2-7; 7 bases line up with TRBD1. CDR1 and CDR2 (germline): MNHEY, SVGAGI. Trimming removed 0 bases from V and 12 bases from J; junction bases left unmatched: 8. The CDR3 extends over 13 amino acids. The CDR3 nucleotides read TGTGCCAGCAGTTACTCGACAGGGCGCGCGCCGTACTTC. This gives the protein CASSYSTGRAPYF.

This clonotype was seen at least ten times. The gene calls are TRBV13 and TRBJ2-5; 8 nucleotides agree with TRBD2. J lost 2 bases, V lost 1 base, and 3 bases had no gene match. Germline-derived CDR1 and CDR2 are PRHDT and FYEKMQ (reference sequence). The CDR3 loop spans 15 amino acids. The CDR3, as DNA: TGTGCCAGCAGCTTAGCACTAGCGGAGCAAGAGACCCAGTACTTC. Translated: CASSLALAEQETQYF.

The sample holds many counts of this clonotype. The rearrangement uses TRBV11-2 and TRBJ2-5; 8 bases map to TRBD1. The J segment lost 2 bases and the V segment lost 5 bases, leaving 4 bases of the junction unmatched. CDR3 length: 14 amino acids. Germline V gene sequence: CDR1 SGHAT, CDR2 FQNNGV. DNA for the CDR3: TGTGCCAGCAGCCCTTGGACAGGGCAAGAGACCCAGTACTTC. This encodes CASSPWTGQETQYF.

On this clonotype itself: A junction end diverges from the germline sequence, so it may reflect a read error. The genes are TRBV30 and TRBJ2-2; a possible D gene is TRBD2 (5 bases). The CDR3 is 12 residues long. Germline V gene data show CDR1 as GTSNPN and CDR2 as SVGIG (reference sequence). The CDR3 spells CAWSIGSGELLF. The CDR3 DNA is TGTGCCTGGAGTATAGGGTCCGGGGAGCTGTTATTT.

The rearrangement links TRBV5-4 to TRBJ2-3; 12 bases map to TRBD2. J was trimmed by 4 bases and V by 2 bases; bases with no gene match: 5. The CDR3 runs 16 residues. CDR1 and CDR2 (germline): SGHNT, YYREEE (reference sequence). CDR3 nucleotide sequence: TGTGCCAGCAGCTTCCCTAGCGGGGGGGCACCAGATACGCAGTATTTT. Its translation is CASSFPSGGAPDTQYF.

With regard to this clonotype: A much larger clone differs by one base, so this may be a read error. The genes are TRBV7-8 and TRBJ1-5, with a tentative D call TRBD1 (6 bases). The CDR3 runs 19 residues. Germline loops: CDR1 SGHVS, CDR2 FQNEAQ. This CDR3 reads CVSTHTVGQADRSNQPQHF. In DNA, the CDR3 is TGTGTCAGCACTCACACCGTGGGACAAGCCGACCGGAGCAATCAGCCCCAGCATTTT. The variable domain in full, completed from reference TRBV7-8 and TRBJ1-5, reads GAGVSQSPRYKVAKRGQDVALRCDPISGHVSLFWYQQALGQGPEFLTYFQNEAQLDKSGLPSDRFFAERPEGSVSTLKIQRTQQEDSAVYLCVSTHTVGQADRSNQPQHFGDGTRLSIL.

This clonotype was recorded at least ten times. The chain uses TRBV13 and TRBJ2-6; TRBD2 matches at 11 bases. The CDR3 totals 18 residues. After removal of 7 bases from V and 0 bases from J, the junction contained 8 bases not matched to a gene. Germline V CDR1 and CDR2: PRHDT, FYEKMQ (reference sequence). CDR3 in DNA: TGTGCCAGCACCATGGGACTAGCGGTCTTCTCTGGGGCCAACGTCCTGACTTTC. This encodes CASTMGLAVFSGANVLTF.

As to this clonotype: This could be a read error, since a much larger clone is one nucleotide away. The J gene is TRBJ2-6, the V gene TRBV3-2; no DNA check was done on the table's D call, TRBD2. TRBV3-2 is assigned pseudogene status. The CDR3 spans 18 residues. The CDR3 loop reads CANLAAIGGLSGANVLTF. CDR3 nucleotides: TGTGCCAACTTAGCTGCAATAGGAGGCCTCTCTGGGGCCAACGTCCTGACTTTC.

This clonotype was observed a few times. A read error is possible here, since a much larger clone lies one base away. This sequence joins TRBV5-4 and TRBJ2-7; 7 positions match TRBD1. This CDR3 is 13 amino acids long. Germline V gene sequence: CDR1 SGHNT, CDR2 YYREEE (reference sequence). The CDR3, as DNA: TGTGCCGGCAGCTTTCAGGGGGTATACGAGCAGTACTTC. It is translated as CAGSFQGVYEQYF.

On this clonotype: This clone may be a read error of a much larger clone one base away. This chain links TRBV28 with TRBJ2-7; D possibly corresponds to TRBD1 (6 bases). The CDR3 contains 14 residues. Per the germline V gene, CDR1 is MDHEN and CDR2 is SYDVKM. The V and J ends lost 10 bases and 2 bases respectively, with 18 bases between them. CDR3 nucleotide sequence: TGTGCCATCAGGGGATGGGACACGGCCTACGAGCAGTACTTC. Its translation is CAIRGWDTAYEQYF.

The chain employs TRBV12-3 or TRBV12-4 and TRBJ2-3; 11 nucleotides line up with TRBD1. The CDR3 sequence is 15 residues long. J lost 7 bases, V lost 5 bases, and 8 bases had no gene match. In DNA, the CDR3 is TGTGCCAGCAGTACCTCCGGGACAGGGGGTCATACGCAGTATTTT. Amino acid sequence: CASSTSGTGGHTQYF.

The genes are TRBV24-1 and TRBJ2-2; D gene uncertain. This CDR3 region has 16 residues. Germline V gene data show CDR1 as KGHDR and CDR2 as SFDVKD. V shed 2 bases and J shed 2 bases, with 11 bases lying between them. CDR3 residues: CATSDSTGPNTGELFF. The CDR3 DNA is TGTGCCACCAGTGATTCTACCGGGCCAAACACCGGGGAGCTGTTTTTT.